One sample yielded the 18 T cell receptor beta chains listed below, sequenced in a study of beta chain features in type 1 diabetes. Study observations and caveats: Moderately but significantly shorter TCRB CDR3s were found in Type 1 diabetes patients in all four CD4+ subsets.

The antigens for these receptors are not known. What was sequenced were expressed TCRB transcripts, since all of the isolated RNA had been reverse transcribed. Data came from immunoSEQ multiplex PCR; TCRdb stores just in-frame clones and leaves some out. The table includes under 250,000 clones, approximately 15% detected once. Source material: naive CD4+ T cells from blood. The receptors originated from a man between 25 and 39 years old with type 1 diabetes.

This chain joins TRBV28 and TRBJ1-5; 7 bases align to TRBD1. V dropped 2 bases and J dropped 2; count of bases not matched to a gene: 9. Germline V gene data show CDR1 as MDHEN and CDR2 as SYDVKM. The CDR3 totals 17 residues. The CDR3 DNA reads as TGTGCCAGCAGTTTAGGAGGTCGGGGGACAGGCAATCAGCCCCAGCATTTT. This sequence encodes CASSLGGRGTGNQPQHF.

This clone has just a few counts. The J gene is TRBJ1-2, the V gene TRBV30; 11 nucleotides match TRBD1. V gave up 3 bases and J gave up 8 bases; unmatched junction bases: 5. Germline lookup yields CDR1 GTSNPN and CDR2 SVGIG (reference sequence). The CDR3 length is 13 residues. The CDR3, as DNA: TGTGCCTGGAGCGGACAGGGGGCTTTGGGCTACACCTTC. Amino acid sequence: CAWSGQGALGYTF.

The V call is TRBV10-3, the J call TRBJ2-5; tentatively, D is TRBD1 (5 bases). The CDR3 has 15 amino acids. Germline CDR1 is ENHRY and CDR2 is SYGVKD. Trimming pared 4 bases from V and 1 base from J, leaving 13 bases between. Here the CDR3 reads CAISGQQGTQETQYF. In DNA form, the CDR3 reads TGTGCCATCAGTGGCCAGCAGGGCACCCAAGAGACCCAGTACTTC.

This clone has just a few counts. The gene calls are TRBV30 and TRBJ2-7, with 11 nucleotides matching TRBD2. CDR1 and CDR2 (germline): GTSNPN, SVGIG (reference sequence). The V and J ends lost 0 bases and 4 bases, in that order; junction bases with no gene match: 5. The CDR3 contains 15 residues. The CDR3 sequence: CAWSVQTSGGYEQYF. In DNA, the CDR3 is TGTGCCTGGAGTGTACAAACTAGCGGGGGTTACGAGCAGTACTTC.

This clone was counted between two and nine times. The rearrangement links TRBV6-1 to TRBJ2-7; D call uncertain. The ends were cut back, 6 bases at V and 3 bases at J, with 9 bases in the middle. The CDR3 contains 12 residues. Germline-derived CDR1 and CDR2 are MNHNS and SASEGT. The CDR3 loop reads CASSHEYYEQYF. The CDR3 DNA reads as TGTGCCAGCAGCCACGAGTACTACGAGCAGTACTTC.

The chain is built from TRBV7-9 and TRBJ1-6; tentatively, D is TRBD1 (6 bases). The CDR3 has 15 residues. Trimming took 5 bases from V and 0 from J, leaving 8 bases between them. CDR1 and CDR2 (germline): SEHNR, FQNEAQ (reference sequence). The CDR3 sequence: CASSLQGSYNSPLHF. The CDR3 nucleotides are TGTGCCAGCAGCCTACAGGGCTCCTATAATTCACCCCTCCACTTT.

This sequence joins TRBV30 and TRBJ1-2; the D gene is possibly TRBD1 (6 bases). V dropped 2 bases and J dropped 4 bases, with 8 bases sitting between them. This CDR3 has 12 amino acids. Germline CDR1 GTSNPN, CDR2 SVGIG (reference sequence). The CDR3 DNA follows: TGTGCCTGGAGTAAACAGGGCTATGGCTACACCTTC. This translates into CAWSKQGYGYTF.

This clone was picked up a small number of times. This chain joins TRBV9 and TRBJ2-7; the match to TRBD2 covers 8 bases. This CDR3 is 16 amino acids long. The germline CDR1 and CDR2 sequences are SGDLS and YYNGEE. Trimming took 3 bases from V and 3 from J; bases not matched to a gene: 11. The CDR3 spells CASSAGGGHSVYEQYF. The CDR3 DNA sequence: TGTGCCAGCAGCGCGGGGGGGGGACATTCGGTCTACGAGCAGTACTTC.

This clone was seen only a few times. This rearrangement joins TRBV5-4 to TRBJ2-2; 8 bases align to TRBD2. V lost 3 bases, J lost 4 bases, and 5 bases stayed unmatched. CDR3 length equals 15 residues. CDR1 is SGHNT and CDR2 is YYREEE in the germline V gene (reference sequence). The CDR3: CASSSPGRATGELFF. In DNA form, the CDR3 reads TGTGCCAGCAGCTCCCCCGGGAGGGCCACCGGGGAGCTGTTTTTT.

This clone was observed a few times. The sample contains more than one DNA sequence encoding this CDR3. The gene calls are TRBV5-1 and TRBJ2-1; TRBD1 might be the D (5 bases). Germline V gives CDR1 SGHRS, CDR2 YFSETQ. CDR3 length: 12 residues. V was cut by 4 bases and J by 4 bases, with 6 bases left in between. In nucleotides, the CDR3 is TGCGCCAGCAGCAGGGGATACAATGAGCAGTTCTTC. Residues: CASSRGYNEQFF.

The chain uses TRBV6-6 and TRBJ1-2; the D is unclear. CDR3 length equals 12 residues. V lost 5 bases and J 6 bases, leaving 10 bases between the germline ends. Per the germline V gene, CDR1 is MNHNY and CDR2 is SVGAGI (reference sequence). Here the CDR3 DNA reads TGTGCCAGCAGTCCAGTCTTGAATGGCTACACCTTC. As protein: CASSPVLNGYTF.

This clone was observed a handful of times. The chain recombines TRBV30 with TRBJ2-1, with D possibly matching TRBD2 (6 bases). CDR3 length: 14 residues. CDR1 is GTSNPN, CDR2 SVGIG, per germline (reference sequence). The V end was cut by 0 bases, the J end by 10 bases, with 16 bases between. DNA for the CDR3: TGTGCCTGGAGTGTAGGACTACGACTAGACGAGCAGTTCTTC. Amino acid sequence: CAWSVGLRLDEQFF.

This clone was seen a handful of times. The chain carries TRBV21-1 and TRBJ2-5; the table's TRBD2 call for D was not verified on the DNA. TRBV21-1 is noted as a pseudogene. CDR3 length equals 17 residues. Here the CDR3 reads CASSLASRGEGSETQYF. CDR3 DNA sequence: TGTGCCAGCAGCCTCGCCTCACGAGGGGAGGGTTCGGAGACCCAGTACTTC.

The V gene is TRBV25-1, the J gene TRBJ2-5, with TRBD2 identical over 10 bases. V shed 0 bases and J 4 bases; nucleotides not matched to a gene: 5. CDR3 size: 16 residues. Per germline, CDR1 MGHDK and CDR2 SYGVNS. The CDR3 spells CASSEYASGRGETQYF. DNA of the CDR3: TGTGCCAGCAGTGAATACGCTAGCGGGAGAGGAGAGACCCAGTACTTC.

This clone showed up just a few times. The V call is TRBV29-1, the J call TRBJ2-1; a possible D gene is TRBD1 (6 bases). V was clipped by 6 bases and J by 0 bases, with 15 bases between them. Germline assignment: CDR1 SQVTM and CDR2 ANQGSEA. The CDR3 consists of 15 residues. This CDR3 is CSVGGDKASYNEQFF. The CDR3, as DNA: TGCAGCGTGGGTGGGGACAAGGCCTCCTACAATGAGCAGTTCTTC.

The chain couples TRBV18 to TRBJ1-6, with TRBD1 as a possible D gene (5 bases). The V end was cut by 5 bases, the J end by 10 bases, with 15 bases between. The V gene's germline CDR1 is KGHSH and CDR2 LQKENI. The CDR3 has 14 amino acids. This CDR3 reads CASSASTGRSPLHF. CDR3 nucleotides: TGTGCCAGCTCAGCGTCTACAGGTCGGTCACCCCTCCACTTT.

V usage is TRBV19 and J usage is TRBJ1-2; TRBD1 might be the D (5 bases). In germline, CDR1 is LNHDA, CDR2 SQIVND (reference sequence). Deletions cut 7 bases from V and 2 bases from J, with 23 bases between. The CDR3 is 17 residues long. This CDR3 is CASTRRAGNPNNYGYTF. CDR3 nucleotides: TGTGCCAGTACCCGGAGAGCAGGGAACCCTAACAACTATGGCTACACCTTC.

This clone was seen only a few times. CDR3 in DNA: TGCGCCAGCAGCTTGGCCGCGACAGTCCAAGAGACCCAGTACTTC. Translated, it gives CASSLAATVQETQYF. The chain couples TRBV5-1 to TRBJ2-5, with a tentative D call TRBD1 (5 bases). Germline V gives CDR1 SGHRS, CDR2 YFSETQ. The CDR3 loop spans 15 amino acids. Trimming took 0 bases from V and 1 from J, leaving 10 bases between them. The full variable domain, its missing parts supplied by reference TRBV5-1 and TRBJ2-5, is KAGVTQTPRYLIKTRGQQVTLSCSPISGHRSVSWYQQTPGQGLQFLFEYFSETQRNKGNFPGRFSGRQFSNSRSEMNVSTLELGDSALYLCASSLAATVQETQYFGPGTRLLVL.